The present T cell receptor beta chain was sequenced within a study of shared clonotypes between healthy human individuals (dated by TCRdb to 2018 to 2020). Broadly, across the study: The cohort included three men and a couple of women between 18 and 49 years of age. Per donor, three plates each were used for CD4 naive and CD4 memory, two for CD8 naive, and one for CD8 memory. To estimate repertoire size and how much clonotype sharing occurs between individuals, the study deeply sequenced the blood TCR repertoires of roughly 5 healthy adults. To increase sequencing depth and limit assay-specific biases, different laboratories used diverse techniques to prepare libraries and sequence TCR repertoires. Leukapheresis yielded between about 0.94 and 8.9 billion PBMCs per donor. Results and caveats for the whole study, not just this receptor: Pairwise subsampling indicated that sequencing depth was expected to affect the degree of clonotype sharing among donors. Rarefaction of sorted-subset datasets indicated incomplete sequencing despite the large sequencing depth. Only blood was sampled, and tissue TCR repertoires likely differ from those in blood. When a few donors were compared, the shared fraction of clonotypes was 5% to 6.5% for naive CD4, around 3.6% for naive CD8, 2.3% for memory CD4, and 0.4% for memory CD8. Estimated clonotype richness was generally larger for naive than for memory subsets. Higher generation probabilities were observed for clonotypes shared by all four sorted-subset donors than for non-shared clonotypes. The small number of donors limited the genetic and exposure-history diversity represented.

For the CD8 naive samples, CD45RO-negative cells were positively selected for CCR7, yielding a CD45RA+CCR7+ population from which TemRA cells were excluded. Donors were healthy HIV-negative adults with no recently reported acute infections or vaccinations. Only Caucasian adults living in Nashville, Tennessee, USA were represented among the donors. After blood collection by leukapheresis, PBMCs were isolated using Ficoll-Histopaque density gradient centrifugation and then cryopreserved in the vapor phase of liquid nitrogen. Purity and quantity of every magnetically sorted T cell population were checked by analytical flow cytometry. From each sorted fraction, genomic DNA was isolated and quantified by UV absorbance on a Nanodrop 2000c. This clone was detected only once. This clone's antigen is unknown. No base quality information exists; no much larger clone differs at one position. Using the deep immunoSEQ assay, TCR CDR3 regions were amplified from genomic DNA by multiplex PCR. Extracted genomic DNA from each cell subset was spread evenly across all wells of several immunoSEQ 96-well plates, with each plate serving as a replicate. For sorted subsets, approximately 0.2 ug of genomic DNA, equivalent to about 30,000 T cell genomes, went into each replicate PCR. Purified libraries were measured with a Qubit 3.0 fluorometer, size-checked on a Bioanalyzer 2100, and measured again with the KAPA Library Quantification kit. Every immunoSEQ 96-well plate was sequenced on a dedicated single-read 150-cycle Illumina NextSeq 550 flow cell. Regarding the original processing steps: The immunoSEQ output contained only junctional sequences without quality scores, so filtering could not match that applied to full-length reads. To assign V/J genes and CDR3, sequences were annotated against IMGT germline references using PyIR, a Python wrapper for IgBLAST v1.9. Reads were removed for weak V/J assignments (E-value above 1e-6), missing CDR3, stop codons, out-of-frame junctions, or ambiguous translated residues. V3J clonotypes were defined as sequences sharing the same inferred V gene, J gene, and CDR3 amino acid sequence. To compute the percentage overlap between repertoires, the number of shared unique clonotypes was divided by the size of the smaller repertoire. Three approaches were used to assess repertoire richness: RTK rarefaction, the Chao1 estimator, and Recon v2.1 estimates of unobserved clonotypes. OLGA was used to compute generation probabilities for all TCRbeta clonotypes that the gDNA method yielded from several donors. TCRdb mirrors the immuneACCESS table, restricted to in-frame sequences. Some clones are absent from its copies; in checked studies, under half trace to an unresolved V gene, and the reason for the others is unknown. V and J calls and clone size follow that table, whereas D and trimming were derived from the DNA. This sample lists 2 million or so clones; approximately 94% were detected once. Jointly, the top ten make up 0.9% to 1.4% of the sample.

The receptor comes from a young man in good health. The sample comprised naive CD8+ T cells sorted from blood. Reading the label with the study, this specimen's cell subset or site is: CD45RA+CCR7+.

This receptor carries the CDR3 CASSRTNSGDTQYF. The DNA sequence reads TGCGCCAGCAGCCGAACGAATTCCGGCGATACGCAGTATTTT. Recombination joined TRBV4-3 with TRBJ2-3; the D segment cannot be called with confidence. The germline V gene encodes CDR1 LGHNA and CDR2 YSLEER. Its CDR3 holds 14 amino acids, cysteine through phenylalanine. Only the CDR3 DNA is retained, 42 bases long and in frame from the first base. V lost 4 bases and J lost 6 bases; the stretch between them is 14 bases long.